A selection of T cell receptor beta chains follows, all from one sample in a study of blood T cell repertoires in COVID-19. Using immunoSEQ multiplex PCR, the repertoire was profiled, and TCRdb retains in-frame clones only, with some absent. The sample shows approximately 70,000 clones, more than 75% of them seen only once. Material: peripheral blood. Receptor source: a human donor in a cohort sampled during active COVID-19. Each CDR3 is given with its conserved first and last residue. The D gene is left open where the match is weak. Clone size appears in some rows only: once, few, many, or a class for an expanded clone.

size,V,J,D,CDR3,DNA
.,TRBV5-1,TRBJ2-2,TRBD2,CASSLGTSSGELFF,TGCGCCAGCAGCTTGGGGACTAGCTCCGGGGAGCTGTTTTTT
.,TRBV19,TRBJ2-5,.,CASSIQGNQETQYF,TGTGCCAGTAGTATACAGGGAAACCAAGAGACCCAGTACTTC
.,TRBV7-9,TRBJ2-6,.,CAGASFGANVLTF,TGTGCCGGGGCCTCCTTTGGGGCCAACGTCCTGACTTTC
.,TRBV14,TRBJ2-1,.,CASRYRDYNEQFF,TGTGCCAGCAGATACCGGGATTACAATGAGCAGTTCTTC
once,TRBV5-5,TRBJ2-7,.,CASSLGGPSYEQYF,TGTGCCAGCAGCTTGGGAGGTCCCTCCTACGAGCAGTACTTC
.,TRBV19,TRBJ1-5,TRBD1,CASSIDSGGSQPQHF,TGTGCCAGTAGTATAGATTCAGGGGGAAGTCAGCCCCAGCATTTT
.,TRBV7-2,TRBJ2-5,.,CASSNKPGETQYF,TGTGCCAGCAGCAATAAACCCGGAGAGACCCAGTACTTC
.,TRBV6-5,TRBJ1-6,TRBD1,CASRRDRGINSPLHF,TGTGCCAGCAGGCGGGACAGGGGGATTAATTCACCCCTCCACTTT
.,TRBV6-5,TRBJ2-5,TRBD2,CASSLGLGRQETQYF,TGTGCCAGCAGTTTAGGACTAGGAAGACAAGAGACCCAGTACTTC
.,TRBV6-6,TRBJ1-5,.,CASSYPDYTHPQHF,TGTGCCAGCAGTTACCCGGACTATACCCATCCCCAGCATTTT
.,TRBV10-3,TRBJ1-4,TRBD1,CAISESTSRQGVDEKLFF,TGTGCCATCAGTGAGTCTACGTCTCGACAGGGGGTAGATGAAAAACTGTTTTTT
.,TRBV5-6,TRBJ2-1,.,CASSLGSSYNEQFF,TGTGCCAGCAGCTTGGGTAGCTCCTACAATGAGCAGTTCTTC